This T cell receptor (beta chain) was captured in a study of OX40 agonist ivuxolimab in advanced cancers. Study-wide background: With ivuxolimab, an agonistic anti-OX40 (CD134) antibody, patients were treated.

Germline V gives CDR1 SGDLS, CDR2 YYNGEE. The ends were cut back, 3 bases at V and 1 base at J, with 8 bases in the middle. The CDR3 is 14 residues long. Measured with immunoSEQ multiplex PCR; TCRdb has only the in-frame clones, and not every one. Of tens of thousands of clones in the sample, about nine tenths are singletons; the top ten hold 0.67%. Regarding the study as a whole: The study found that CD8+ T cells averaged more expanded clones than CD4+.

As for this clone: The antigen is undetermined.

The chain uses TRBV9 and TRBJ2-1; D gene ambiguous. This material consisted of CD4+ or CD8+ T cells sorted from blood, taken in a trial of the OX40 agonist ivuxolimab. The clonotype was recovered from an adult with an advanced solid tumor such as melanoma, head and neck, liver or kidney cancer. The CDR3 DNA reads TGTGCCAGCAGCGGAACGGGTTCCTACAATGAGCAGTTCTTC. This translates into CASSGTGSYNEQFF. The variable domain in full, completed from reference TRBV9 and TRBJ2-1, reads DSGVTQTPKHLITATGQRVTLRCSPRSGDLSVYWYQQSLDQGLQFLIQYYNGEERAKGNILERFSAQQFPDLHSELNLSSLELGDSALYFCASSGTGSYNEQFFGPGTRLTVL.